The text below deals with one T cell receptor beta chain. Its target is unknown. The source of the sample is a study of identical twins. Study results and caveats: Model-predicted out-of-frame TCR alpha sharing fell below observed values in monozygotic twins. The authors drew conclusions from cross-sectional statistical analysis rather than following the same donors.

The germline V gene has CDR1 SGHKS and CDR2 YYEKEE (reference sequence). The CDR3 covers 17 residues. The V and J ends lost 1 base and 0 bases respectively, with 14 bases between them. TCRdb fed the 5' RACE reads into MiXCR, producing one record per CDR3 protein. The repertoire holds about 530,000 distinct CDR3 sequences, with approximately 16% as singletons. These data were likewise used in another study, on yellow fever vaccine responses in identical twins.

This receptor was taken from a woman between 18 and 30 years old in good health. V usage is TRBV5-5 and J usage is TRBJ1-3; no definite D call. Sample: CD4+ T cells sorted from blood. The CDR3 DNA follows: TGTGCCAGCAGCTTGCAAAGCAGCCTTTACTCTGGAAACACCATATATTTT. Protein product: CASSLQSSLYSGNTIYF.